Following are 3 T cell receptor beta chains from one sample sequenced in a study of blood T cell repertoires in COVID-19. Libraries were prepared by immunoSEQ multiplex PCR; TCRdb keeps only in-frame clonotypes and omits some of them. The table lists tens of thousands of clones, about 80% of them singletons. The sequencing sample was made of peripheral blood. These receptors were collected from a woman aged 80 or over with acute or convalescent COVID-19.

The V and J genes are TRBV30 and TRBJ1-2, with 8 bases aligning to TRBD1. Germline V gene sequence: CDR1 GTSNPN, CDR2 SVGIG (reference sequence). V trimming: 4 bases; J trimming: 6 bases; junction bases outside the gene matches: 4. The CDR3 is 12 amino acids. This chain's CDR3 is CAWNRQGNGYTF. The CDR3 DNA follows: TGTGCCTGGAACAGACAGGGGAATGGCTACACCTTC.

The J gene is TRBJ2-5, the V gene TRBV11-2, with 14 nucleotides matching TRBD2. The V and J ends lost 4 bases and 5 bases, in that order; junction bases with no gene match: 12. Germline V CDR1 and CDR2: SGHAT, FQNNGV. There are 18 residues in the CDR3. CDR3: CASSSPGLAGVRRETQYF. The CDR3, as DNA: TGTGCCAGCAGCTCGCCGGGACTAGCGGGAGTGAGGAGGGAGACCCAGTACTTC.

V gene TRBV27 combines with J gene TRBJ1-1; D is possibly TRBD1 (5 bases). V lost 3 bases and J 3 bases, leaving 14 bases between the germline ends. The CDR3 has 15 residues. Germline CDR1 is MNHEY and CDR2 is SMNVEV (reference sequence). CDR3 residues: CASSFLDSRYTEAFF. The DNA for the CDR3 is TGTGCCAGCAGTTTCCTCGACAGCCGCTACACTGAAGCTTTCTTT.